This T cell receptor (beta chain) was sequenced in a study of radiation and T cells in renal cell carcinoma (dated by TCRdb to the early 2020s). Study-level background: The samples were drawn from a clinical trial, where primary renal cell carcinomas were treated with 15 Gy of stereotactic body radiation therapy and then removed by nephrectomy 4 weeks afterward. A total of 53 samples underwent TCR beta sequencing, made up of approximately 26 tumors and around 27 peripheral blood samples. A total of about 4 million unique CDR3 nucleotide sequences, encoding 2,658,974 unique CDR3 amino acid sequences, were found across all 50 or so samples.

Findings and caveats that apply to the study as a whole: No pretreatment tumor biopsies were available, so the baseline intratumoral presence of clonotypes could not be determined. With a single-armed trial design, the study had no way to address how radiation dose or scheduling affects the TCR repertoire. Tracking of blood repertoire dynamics stopped at about 4 weeks after treatment, with no follow-up past that point. An increase in top tumor clonotypes in blood was observed from baseline to 2 weeks post-radiation, followed by contraction by 4 weeks, which was taken to suggest transient expansion of tumor-resident clones.

At the junction V is shortened by 3 bases and J by 4 bases, with 13 bases in between. For CDR1 and CDR2, the germline V gene (reference sequence) lists SGHKS and YYEKEE. The CDR3 contains 14 residues, cysteine and phenylalanine counted. The kept DNA is CDR3 alone, 42 bases in frame from the first base. Per the publication, the time point label means: blood 2 weeks post-SBRT. The treatment or condition label for this specimen denotes: 15 Gy SBRT to primary tumor, nephrectomy 4 weeks later. To follow tumor-enriched clonotypes, serial peripheral blood was collected from radiation-treated patients at baseline and at 2 weeks and 4 weeks after SBRT. Every patient had renal cell carcinoma of clear cell pathology. The QIAamp DNA Blood Mini Kit (Qiagen) was used to prepare genomic DNA for TCR sequencing. Only samples passing all quality control checks were included in the analyses. Comment on this clone: Its antigen remains unidentified. Nothing much larger sits one base from this clone, and base qualities are not available.

Following the manufacturer's recommendations, the immunoSEQ kit was used to generate TCR beta libraries from genomic DNA. Library preparation used a first multiplex PCR with proprietary primers, then a second PCR adding unique barcodes, with bead cleanups after each round. Each sample batch included a kit-provided positive control reaction and a negative control reaction. The final libraries underwent checking on an Agilent 4200 TapeStation D1000 ScreenTape, volumetric pooling, and quantification by qPCR. Sequencing was performed on an Illumina NextSeq500 using a MidOutput 150-cycle cartridge, with 156 Read1 cycles, 15 Index1 cycles, and the kit custom primers. The pooled library was loaded at roughly 0.9 pM with approximately 18% PhiX control spiked in. Per the original workflow: Vendor-processed data were analyzed in R, with a clonotype defined as all T cells sharing the same CDR3 nucleotide sequence. In the clone abundance analyses, frequencies in each sample were normalized to that sample's 10,000 most abundant clones. Before analysis, public T cell clones were removed, and these numbered fewer than six per sample on average. An abundance difference of at least 32-fold between compartments was the criterion for calling clonotypes tumor-enriched or baseline blood-enriched. A beta-binomial differential abundance model was applied to find clonotypes that expanded or contracted between blood time points. The Baroni-Urbani and Buser coefficient was used to measure tumor-blood repertoire similarity, and groups were compared with two-tailed Wilcoxon tests in R. The table comes from immuneACCESS by way of TCRdb, which keeps in-frame sequences with V and J called. Part of the clones is missing from these tables; in studies checked, under half for an unresolved V gene and the rest for unknown reasons. V and J calls and clone size are given by that table; D and trimming were obtained from the DNA. This sample has more than 150,000 clones in its table, and about 91% of those were observed once. Over 10% of the sample goes to the ten largest clones.

The sample here was blood, taken from a patient whose treatment included radiotherapy and nephrectomy. The TCR sequence derives from a woman aged 45 to 65 with renal cell carcinoma. This receptor chain uses TRBV5-5 and TRBJ1-2, with TRBD1 perhaps the D gene, on 5 matching bases. The DNA is as follows: TGTGCCAGCAGCTCCCGTGGGGACTCCTATGGCTACACCTTC. Translated, this gives CASSSRGDSYGYTF.